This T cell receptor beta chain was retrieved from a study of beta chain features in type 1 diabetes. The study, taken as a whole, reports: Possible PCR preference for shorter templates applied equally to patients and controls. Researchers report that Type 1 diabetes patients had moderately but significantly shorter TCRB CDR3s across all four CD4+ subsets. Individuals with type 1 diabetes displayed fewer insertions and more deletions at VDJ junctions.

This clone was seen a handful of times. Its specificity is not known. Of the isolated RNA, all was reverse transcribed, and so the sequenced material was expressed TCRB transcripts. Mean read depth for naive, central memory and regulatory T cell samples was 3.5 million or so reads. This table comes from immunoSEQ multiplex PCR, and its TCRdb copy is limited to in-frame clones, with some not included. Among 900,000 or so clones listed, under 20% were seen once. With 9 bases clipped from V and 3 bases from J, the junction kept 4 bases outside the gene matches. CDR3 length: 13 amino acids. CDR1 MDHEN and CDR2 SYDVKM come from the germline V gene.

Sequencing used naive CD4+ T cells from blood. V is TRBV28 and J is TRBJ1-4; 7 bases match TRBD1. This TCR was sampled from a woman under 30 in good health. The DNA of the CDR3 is TGTGCCAGTTGGGACAGAGCTAATGAAAAACTGTTTTTT. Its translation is CASWDRANEKLFF.